This T cell receptor beta chain was observed in a study of neurological immune-mediated disorders. Study-wide points: TCR-beta repertoires seemed private in all groups, with no expanded CDR3 amino acid sequences shared.

Template-switch 5'RACE cDNA synthesis added a 10-nucleotide unique molecular identifier. MiXCR, applied by TCRdb to the 5' RACE reads, yields one record per CDR3 protein. The sample has more than 30,000 distinct CDR3 sequences; under 5% are singletons. V lost 5 bases to trimming and J lost 3 bases, with 11 bases between them. The CDR3 extends over 13 amino acids. Per germline, CDR1 SGHDT and CDR2 YYEEEE. This clonotype has a count of ten or more. Its specificity is not known. The receptor comes from a woman aged 40 to 50 in good health. This chain connects TRBV5-6 to TRBJ1-1; no clear D. The sample comprised CD4+ T cells from blood. The CDR3 is CASRILADTEAFF. Written as DNA, the CDR3 is TGTGCCAGCAGGATTCTCGCGGACACTGAAGCTTTCTTT.